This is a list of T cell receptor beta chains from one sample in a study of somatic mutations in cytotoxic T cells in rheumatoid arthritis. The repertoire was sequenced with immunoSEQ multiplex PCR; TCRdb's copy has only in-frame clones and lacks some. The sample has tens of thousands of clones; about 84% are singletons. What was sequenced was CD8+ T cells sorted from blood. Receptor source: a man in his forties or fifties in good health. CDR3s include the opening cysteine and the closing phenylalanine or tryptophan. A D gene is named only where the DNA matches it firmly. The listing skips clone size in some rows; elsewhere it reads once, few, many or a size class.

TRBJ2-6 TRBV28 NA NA CATHDWGAENSGANVLTF TGTGCCACCCACGATTGGGGGGCCGAAAACTCTGGGGCCAACGTCCTGACTTTC
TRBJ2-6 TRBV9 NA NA CASSVSEIPGANVLTF TGTGCCAGCAGCGTCTCTGAGATACCTGGGGCCAACGTCCTGACTTTC
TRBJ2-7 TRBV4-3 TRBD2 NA CASGKTSGSSYEQYF TGCGCCAGCGGAAAGACTAGCGGGTCTTCCTACGAGCAGTACTTC
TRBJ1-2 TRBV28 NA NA CASLEGRHYGYTF TGTGCCAGTTTAGAGGGTCGGCACTATGGCTACACCTTC
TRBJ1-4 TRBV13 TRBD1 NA CASSFFRDRSEKLFF TGTGCCAGCAGCTTTTTTCGGGACAGGAGCGAAAAACTGTTTTTT
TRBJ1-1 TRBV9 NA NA CASSVDRNTEAFF TGTGCCAGCAGCGTAGACAGAAACACTGAAGCTTTCTTT
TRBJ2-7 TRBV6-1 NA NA CASSRGTSYEQYF TGTGCCAGCAGTCGAGGAACCTCCTACGAGCAGTACTTC
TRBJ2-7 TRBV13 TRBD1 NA CASSLAGQGSGEQYF TGTGCCAGCAGCTTAGCGGGACAGGGGTCGGGGGAGCAGTACTTC
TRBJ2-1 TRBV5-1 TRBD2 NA CASSSSGIRSYNEQFF TGCGCCAGCAGCTCGAGCGGGATACGGTCCTACAATGAGCAGTTCTTC
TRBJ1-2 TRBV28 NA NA CASSLVTGYYGYTF TGTGCCAGCAGTTTAGTGACGGGATACTATGGCTACACCTTC
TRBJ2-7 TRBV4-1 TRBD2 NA CASSHGLAGGYEQYF TGCGCCAGCAGCCACGGACTAGCGGGAGGATACGAGCAGTACTTC
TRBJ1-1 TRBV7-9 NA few CASSFGGNPEAFF TGTGCCAGCAGCTTCGGGGGGAACCCTGAAGCTTTCTTT
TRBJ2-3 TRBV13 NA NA CASSSSTVSTDTQYF TGTGCCAGCAGCTCCTCGACAGTTAGCACAGATACGCAGTATTTT
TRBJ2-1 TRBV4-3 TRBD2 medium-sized CASSQEIQGLVINEQFF TGCGCCAGCAGCCAAGAAATTCAGGGACTAGTCATTAATGAGCAGTTCTTC
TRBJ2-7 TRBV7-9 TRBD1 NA CASSSGQGVTYEQYF TGTGCCAGCAGCTCGGGACAGGGGGTCACCTACGAGCAGTACTTC
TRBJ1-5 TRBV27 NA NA CASSLKGGHSNQPQHF TGTGCCAGCAGTTTAAAGGGCGGTCATAGCAATCAGCCCCAGCATTTT
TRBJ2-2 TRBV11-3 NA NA CASSWTTEAGELFF TGTGCCAGCAGCTGGACAACAGAAGCCGGGGAGCTGTTTTTT
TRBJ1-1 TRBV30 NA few CAWSVPTEAFF TGTGCCTGGAGTGTACCCACTGAAGCTTTCTTT
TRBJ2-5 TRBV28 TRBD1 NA CASSETGEVETQYF TGTGCCAGCAGTGAGACAGGGGAGGTAGAGACCCAGTACTTC
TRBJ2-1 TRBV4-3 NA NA CASSHPGGNGRTYNEQFF TGCGCCAGCAGCCACCCTGGGGGCAACGGTAGAACCTACAATGAGCAGTTCTTC
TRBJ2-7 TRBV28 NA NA CASTPLLPGKAYEQYF TGTGCCAGCACCCCCCTATTACCGGGAAAGGCGTACGAGCAGTACTTC
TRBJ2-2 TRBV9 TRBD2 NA CASSSGLAGVSGELFF TGTGCCAGCAGCTCGGGACTAGCGGGAGTCTCCGGGGAGCTGTTTTTT
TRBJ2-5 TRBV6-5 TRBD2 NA CASGPGLGTGTQYF TGTGCCAGTGGCCCGGGACTAGGGACGGGGACCCAGTACTTC
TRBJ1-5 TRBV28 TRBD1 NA CASSEGQGYQPQHF TGTGCCAGCAGTGAGGGACAGGGTTATCAGCCCCAGCATTTT
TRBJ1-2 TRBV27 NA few CASSLPTGYGYTF TGTGCCAGCAGTCTACCGACTGGATATGGCTACACCTTC
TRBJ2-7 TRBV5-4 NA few CASSLEDGPPYEQYF TGTGCCAGCAGCTTGGAGGACGGCCCCCCCTACGAGCAGTACTTC
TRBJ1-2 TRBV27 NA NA CASIPGGVNYGYTF TGTGCCAGCATCCCCGGCGGGGTTAACTATGGCTACACCTTC
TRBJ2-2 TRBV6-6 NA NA CASSYTTVGAPGELFF TGTGCCAGCAGTTACACCACTGTAGGCGCCCCCGGGGAGCTGTTTTTT
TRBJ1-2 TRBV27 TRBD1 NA CASSPGTVNYGYTF TGTGCCAGCAGCCCCGGGACAGTTAACTATGGCTACACCTTC
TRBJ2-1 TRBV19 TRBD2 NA CASSRTSGSFGEQFF TGTGCCAGTAGTAGGACTAGCGGGAGTTTCGGTGAGCAGTTCTTC
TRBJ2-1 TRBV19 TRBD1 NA CASRPAGTGPYNEQFF TGTGCCAGTAGACCTGCGGGGACAGGGCCATACAATGAGCAGTTCTTC
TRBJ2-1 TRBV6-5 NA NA CASSYPTGKRFF TGTGCCAGCAGTTACCCGACCGGGAAGCGGTTCTTC
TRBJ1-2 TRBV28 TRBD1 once CASTDRVYGYTF TGTGCCAGCACTGACAGGGTCTATGGCTACACCTTC
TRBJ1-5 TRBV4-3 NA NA CASSQDNFVPSAQHF TGCGCCAGCAGCCAAGATAATTTTGTACCCTCAGCCCAGCATTTT
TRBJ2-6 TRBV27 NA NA CASSLLGGSGANVLTF TGTGCCAGCAGTTTATTGGGGGGCTCTGGGGCCAACGTCCTGACTTTC
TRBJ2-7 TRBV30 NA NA CAWALAYEQYF TGTGCCTGGGCACTGGCCTACGAGCAGTACTTC
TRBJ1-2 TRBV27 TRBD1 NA CASSFQGADGYTF TGTGCCAGCAGTTTTCAGGGGGCGGATGGCTACACCTTC
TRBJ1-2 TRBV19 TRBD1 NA CAGGSGTGYRGYTF TGTGCCGGGGGATCCGGGACAGGGTACCGCGGCTACACCTTC
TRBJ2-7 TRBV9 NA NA CASSPGLTAEQYF TGTGCCAGCAGCCCGGGGTTAACGGCCGAGCAGTACTTC
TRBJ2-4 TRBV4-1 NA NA CASSPTSSSKNIQYF TGCGCCAGCAGTCCGACGTCGAGTTCCAAAAACATTCAGTACTTC
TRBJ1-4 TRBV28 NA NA CASSTPAGTQLTNEKLFF TGTGCCAGCAGTACCCCCGCCGGGACCCAGCTCACTAATGAAAAACTGTTTTTT